These 3 T cell receptor beta chains came from one sample sequenced in a study of Graves' ophthalmopathy and Graves' hyperthyroidism. RNA transcripts served as template for amplifying TCR beta CDR3 sequences. The first-round RT-PCR employed HTBI primers together with the Qiagen OneStep RT-PCR kit. A multiplex PCR was then performed as the second round. TCRdb re-derived calls from the multiplex PCR reads in MiXCR, one entry per CDR3 protein. The sample includes about 590,000 distinct CDR3 sequences, under 45% seen only once; the top ten take around 4%. Sequencing used peripheral blood or thyroid tissue (not recorded which). Source of these receptors: an adult man with Graves' hyperthyroidism.

Many counts were recorded for this clonotype. The V call is TRBV7-2, the J call TRBJ1-2; 8 bases match TRBD1. Germline CDR1 reads SGHTA; CDR2 reads FQGNSA. V dropped 3 bases and J dropped 3; count of bases not matched to a gene: 3. There are 14 residues in the CDR3. CDR3 region: CASSFPGQDYGYTF. The CDR3 DNA reads TGTGCCAGCAGCTTTCCGGGACAGGACTATGGCTACACCTTC.

Ten or more counts support this clonotype. This chain links TRBV5-8 with TRBJ1-1; 9 nucleotides agree with TRBD1. V lost 3 bases to trimming and J lost 5 bases; unmatched junction nucleotides: 11. This CDR3 spans 16 amino acids. CDR1 and CDR2 (germline): SGHTS, YDEGEE. In nucleotides, the CDR3 is TGTGCCAGCAGCTCTGCCCAGGGGACAGGGAAAACTGAAGCTTTCTTT. It is translated as CASSSAQGTGKTEAFF.

This chain joins TRBV20-1 and TRBJ1-2, with D possibly TRBD1 on 5 matching bases. The CDR3 is made up of 12 amino acids. The germline V gene has CDR1 DFQATT and CDR2 SNEGSKA (reference sequence). Deletions cut 6 bases from V and 8 bases from J, with 16 bases between. In DNA, the CDR3 is TGCAGTGCGAGTCAGGGTACGGGGGGCTACACCTTC. Its translation: CSASQGTGGYTF.